One sample yielded the 2 T cell receptor beta chains listed below, sequenced in a study of blood T cell repertoires in COVID-19. Clones were read by immunoSEQ multiplex PCR, and TCRdb kept only the in-frame ones, dropping some. Found here are a few hundred thousand clones, 87% of them singletons; the top ten hold around 8%. Sequenced: peripheral blood. These receptors were collected from a woman between 45 and 65 years old who had recovered from COVID-19.

The chain is built from TRBV6-5 and TRBJ1-5; 8 bases match TRBD1. V lost 6 bases, J lost 7 bases, and 5 bases stayed unmatched. CDR1 and CDR2 from the germline V gene are MNHEY and SVGAGI. CDR3 length equals 13 residues. CDR3 bases: TGTGCCAGCAGAGGACAGGGTACGCAGCCCCAGCATTTT. Amino acid sequence: CASRGQGTQPQHF.

The genes are TRBV7-3 and TRBJ2-2; 11 bases line up with TRBD1. CDR3 length: 15 residues. V trimming: 4 bases; J trimming: 4 bases; junction bases outside the gene matches: 2. From germline, CDR1 is SGHTA and CDR2 FQGTGA. The CDR3 loop is CASSSGTGGTGELFF. For the CDR3, the DNA is TGTGCCAGCAGCTCCGGGACAGGGGGCACCGGGGAGCTGTTTTTT.